What follows are 25 T cell receptor beta chains derived from one specimen sequenced in a study of T cells in women clearing cervical HPV infection. Assay used: immunoSEQ multiplex PCR; TCRdb lists only in-frame clones, some missing. Its clone listing holds about 30,000 clones. Sequenced input: blood buffy coat. These receptors were collected from a woman between 18 and 75 years old with a cervical HPV16 infection that either progressed to CIN3+ or cleared (not recorded which).

Worth noting for this clone: Coverage ceases 3 residues before the CDR3 finishes, and the germline J gene fills in the end. This chain connects TRBV6-2 or TRBV6-3 to TRBJ2-5; 9 bases match TRBD2. CDR3 length: 15 residues. Germline V gene lookup returns CDR1 MNHEY and CDR2 SVGEGT. J lost 5 bases, V lost 2 bases, and 6 bases had no gene match. The CDR3 here is CASSYVAGGAETQYF. CDR3 DNA (partial): TGTGCCAGCAGTTACGTGGCGGGGGGGGCGGAGACC.

A remark on this clone: The read finishes 3 residues shy of the CDR3 end, and the germline J gene is used to complete it. The gene calls are TRBV6-2 or TRBV6-3 and TRBJ2-5, with a tentative D call TRBD2 (5 bases). The V end lost 5 bases, the J end lost 4 bases, and 14 bases lay between the germline ends. The CDR3 covers 14 residues. The germline V gene has CDR1 MNHEY and CDR2 SVGEGT. The CDR3: CASSTRVGGETQYF. Partial CDR3 DNA: TGTGCCAGCAGTACGCGGGTGGGTGGAGAGACC.

A note on this clone: The read falls 3 residues short of the CDR3 end, and the missing part is taken from the germline J gene. The genes are TRBV5-1 and TRBJ1-1, with a possible D match to TRBD1 (6 bases). The CDR3 totals 14 residues. Trimming took 4 bases from V and 1 from J, leaving 11 bases between them. CDR1 is SGHRS and CDR2 is YFSETQ in the germline V gene. The sequenced part of the CDR3 DNA is TGCGCCAGCAGCCCACGAGGGGGGAACACTGAA. It yields the protein CASSPRGGNTE. The complete CDR3 protein is CASSPRGGNTEAFF.

A word on this clone: The read ends 3 residues shy of where the CDR3 ends; the end is completed using the germline J gene. V and J are TRBV18 and TRBJ2-5; a possible D gene is TRBD1 (6 bases). CDR3 length equals 15 residues. V dropped 2 bases and J dropped 6 bases, with 16 bases sitting between them. The V gene's germline CDR1 is KGHSH and CDR2 LQKENI. The chain's CDR3 is CASSPMPGATKTQYF. CDR3 bases read: TGTGCCAGCTCACCAATGCCAGGGGCTACGAAGACC. The variable domain in full, with the rest retrieved from reference TRBV18 and TRBJ2-5, is NAGVMQNPRHLVRRRGQEARLRCSPMKGHSHVYWYRQLPEEGLKFMVYLQKENIIDESGMPKERFSAEFPKEGPSILRIQQVVRGDSAAYFCASSPMPGATKTQYFGPGTRLLVL.

Details on this clone: Sequencing ends 3 residues short of the CDR3 end; the germline J gene provides the rest. The chain links TRBV5-4 to TRBJ2-7, with TRBD2 matching over 7 bases. J was trimmed by 5 bases and V by 4 bases; bases with no gene match: 0. The CDR3 has 11 amino acids. Germline V CDR1 and CDR2: SGHNT, YYREEE (reference sequence). The CDR3 bases that were read are TGTGCCAGCAGCCGGGGGGACGAG. Encoded protein: CASSRGDE. The complete CDR3 protein is CASSRGDEQYF.

Comments on this clone: The DNA ends 3 residues before the CDR3 does, and the rest of the CDR3 is filled in from the germline J gene. The V gene is TRBV5-6, the J gene TRBJ1-2; TRBD1 aligns across 7 bases. Germline values: CDR1 SGHDT, CDR2 YYEEEE. Trimming took 2 bases from V and 0 from J; bases not matched to a gene: 4. The CDR3 extends over 15 amino acids. The CDR3 reads CASSLRGRSNYGYTF. CDR3 bases read: TGTGCCAGCAGCTTAAGGGGGCGATCTAACTATGGC.

About this clone itself: The CDR3 end falls 3 residues outside the read, so it is completed with the germline J gene. J is TRBJ1-1 and V is TRBV19; perhaps TRBD1 as D (5 bases). The CDR3 length is 14 residues. Trimming removed 6 bases from V and 1 base from J, with 12 bases in between. The germline gives CDR1 LNHDA, CDR2 SQIVND (reference sequence). The sequenced CDR3 bases are TGTGCCAGTAGGACAGCCCTCGGGAACACTGAA. As protein: CASRTALGNTE. The full CDR3 sequence reads CASRTALGNTEAFF.

Details on this clone: The read gets to within 3 residues of the CDR3 end, and the germline J gene fills in the rest. This chain joins TRBV6-4 and TRBJ2-2; 7 bases match TRBD2. The CDR3 is 16 residues long. Germline CDR1 is MRHNA and CDR2 is SNTAGT. The V gene end was trimmed by 2 bases and the J gene end by 4 bases; junction bases not matched to a gene: 7. The CDR3 is CASSDDPSGATGELFF. The covered CDR3 bases are TGTGCCAGCAGTGACGACCCCAGCGGGGCCACCGGGGAG.

For this clone: Read coverage stops 3 residues before the CDR3 terminus; the germline J gene supplies the remainder. This chain links TRBV14 with TRBJ2-1; 13 positions match TRBD2. Germline loops: CDR1 SGHDN, CDR2 FVKESK. V dropped 1 base and J dropped 9; count of bases not matched to a gene: 6. CDR3 length: 16 residues. CDR3 region: CASSQVGTSGVGEQFF. The DNA read from the CDR3 is TGTGCCAGCAGCCAAGTGGGGACTAGCGGGGTTGGTGAG.

Incomplete CDR3 DNA: TGTGCCAGCAGTGTGGGGACTAATTACGAG. Amino acids: CASSVGTNYE. The CDR3 as a whole reads CASSVGTNYEQYF. This rearrangement joins TRBV6-1 to TRBJ2-7; 7 positions match TRBD2. The read halts 3 residues ahead of the CDR3 end, with the missing end drawn from the germline J gene. CDR1 and CDR2 (germline): MNHNS, SASEGT. The CDR3 is 13 amino acids. With V trimmed by 4 bases and J by 4 bases, 4 bases remained unmatched.

In the case of this clone: The CDR3 goes on 3 residues after the read ends, and that part is filled in from the germline J gene. The rearrangement uses TRBV13 and TRBJ1-4, with no clear D. The CDR3 is 14 amino acids. Trimming removed 4 bases from V and 10 bases from J, with 16 bases in between. The germline gives CDR1 PRHDT, CDR2 FYEKMQ (reference sequence). The sequenced part of the CDR3 DNA is TGTGCCAGCAGCTCGTACAGTGAAGGTGGAAAA. Protein: CASSSYSEGGK. The full CDR3 reads CASSSYSEGGKLFF.

Notes on this clone: The read ends 3 residues shy of where the CDR3 ends; the end is completed using the germline J gene. The chain joins TRBV19 to TRBJ2-2; 9 bases match TRBD2. The CDR3 totals 15 residues. Losses at the gene ends were 4 bases for V and 4 bases for J; bases not matched to a gene: 4. Germline V lookup: CDR1 LNHDA, CDR2 SQIVND (reference sequence). Partial CDR3 DNA: TGTGCCAGTAGTAGGCGGGGGGGAGCCACCGGGGAG. This sequence encodes CASSRRGGATGE. From start to end, the CDR3 is CASSRRGGATGELFF.

A remark on this clone: The CDR3 end is not reached by the read, which stops 3 residues before it; the germline J gene fills it in. The J gene is TRBJ1-2, the V gene TRBV5-1; D remains unclear. The CDR3 totals 15 residues. The germline V gene encodes CDR1 SGHRS and CDR2 YFSETQ. CDR3 residues: CASSLARAGRVGYTF. CDR3 DNA (partial): TGCGCCAGCAGCTTGGCCCGGGCGGGTCGTGTGGGC.

Note on this clone: The CDR3 end lies 3 residues beyond the end of the read and is filled in from the germline J gene. The chain joins TRBV10-1 to TRBJ2-1; weak D call: TRBD1 (5 bases). This CDR3 region has 13 residues. V was clipped by 2 bases and J by 9 bases, with 11 bases between them. Germline V gene lookup returns CDR1 WNHNN and CDR2 SYGVQD (reference sequence). The CDR3 bases that were read are TGCGCCAGCAGTGAGGGGGCGGCCGGTGAG. Its translation: CASSEGAAGE. The complete CDR3 reads CASSEGAAGEQFF.

About this clone: With the read ending 3 residues before the CDR3 end, the germline J gene is used to fill in that end. The chain recombines TRBV2 with TRBJ2-3; 8 bases are a match to TRBD2. The CDR3 covers 15 residues. V lost 4 bases to trimming and J lost 5 bases; unmatched junction nucleotides: 8. CDR1 is SNHLY, CDR2 FYNNEI, per germline. CDR3 bases read: TGTGCCAGCAGTGTACGGGGACTAGACCAAGATACG. The encoded protein is CASSVRGLDQDT. The whole CDR3 region reads CASSVRGLDQDTQYF.

A note on this clone: The read comes to an end 3 residues before the CDR3 does, leaving the germline J gene to fill in the end. The rearrangement joins TRBV25-1 to TRBJ2-7, with D possibly being TRBD2 (5 bases). Germline loops: CDR1 MGHDK, CDR2 SYGVNS. V lost 1 base and J lost 3, with 13 bases in between. The CDR3 covers 15 residues. CDR3 loop: CASSEWSGTFYEQYF. The CDR3 bases that were read are TGTGCCAGCAGTGAATGGAGCGGTACTTTCTACGAG.

The CDR3 sequence is CASSQGERAYNEQFF. The sequenced CDR3 bases are TGTGCCAGCAGCCAGGGGGAGCGGGCATACAATGAG. V and J are TRBV28 and TRBJ2-1; possible D gene TRBD1, 7 bases. From the germline J gene comes the end of the CDR3, since the read stops 3 residues before it. Germline V gene lookup returns CDR1 MDHEN and CDR2 SYDVKM. The CDR3 totals 15 residues. V was pared by 6 bases and J by 4 bases, with 16 bases between.

Details on this clone: The sequenced fragment ends 3 residues before the CDR3 boundary, so the rest is inferred from the germline J gene. The chain combines TRBV5-4 with TRBJ2-2; 8 nucleotides align to TRBD2. The CDR3 is made up of 16 amino acids. After removal of 4 bases from V and 4 bases from J, the junction contained 9 bases not matched to a gene. From germline, CDR1 is SGHNT and CDR2 YYREEE (reference sequence). This chain's CDR3 is CASSAASGLITGELFF. Partial CDR3 DNA: TGTGCCAGCAGCGCGGCTAGCGGGTTAATCACCGGGGAG.

About this clone itself: The read stops 3 residues short of the end of the CDR3; the missing end is completed from the germline J gene. The chain employs TRBV5-4 and TRBJ2-3, with D possibly matching TRBD1 (6 bases). Germline V CDR1 and CDR2: SGHNT, YYREEE (reference sequence). The CDR3 loop spans 15 amino acids. Trimming took off 3 bases at V and 3 bases at J, with 14 bases between the two ends. The DNA read from the CDR3 is TGTGCCAGCAGCTCGACTACAGGGAAAACAGATACG. It yields the protein CASSSTTGKTDT. The full CDR3 reads CASSSTTGKTDTQYF. The full variable domain, completed using reference TRBV5-4 and TRBJ2-3, is ETGVTQSPTHLIKTRGQQVTLRCSSQSGHNTVSWYQQALGQGPQFIFQYYREEENGRGNFPPRFSGLQFPNYSSELNVNALELDDSALYLCASSSTTGKTDTQYFGPGTRLTVL.

As concerns this clone: The sequenced fragment ends 3 residues before the CDR3 boundary, so the rest is inferred from the germline J gene. V is TRBV20-1 and J is TRBJ2-1; D unresolved. Per the germline V gene, CDR1 is DFQATT and CDR2 is SNEGSKA (reference sequence). The CDR3 contains 13 residues. V gave up 0 bases and J gave up 3 bases, with 6 bases separating them. This CDR3 is CSARDSGYNEQFF. The CDR3 bases that were read are TGCAGTGCTAGAGATTCAGGCTACAATGAG.

Of note for this clone: The read is 3 residues too short to cover the CDR3 end, so that end is filled in from the germline J gene. The chain joins TRBV7-9 to TRBJ2-1; 7 bases are shared with TRBD2. The CDR3 runs 15 residues. Per the germline V gene, CDR1 is SEHNR and CDR2 is FQNEAQ (reference sequence). V was clipped by 2 bases and J by 9 bases; unmatched bases: 10. The DNA read from the CDR3 is TGTGCCAGCAGCTTATCAGGGCGGAGGGAGGGTGAG. It yields the protein CASSLSGRREGE. The whole CDR3 sequence is CASSLSGRREGEQFF.

As to this clone: From the germline J gene comes the end of the CDR3, since the read stops 3 residues before it. J is TRBJ2-7 and V is TRBV16; maybe TRBD1 (5 bases). Germline-derived CDR1 and CDR2 are KGHSY and FQNENV. CDR3 length: 12 residues. The V and J ends lost 6 bases and 0 bases respectively, with 6 bases between them. CDR3 residues: CASRQGSYEQYF. CDR3 DNA (partial): TGTGCCAGCAGGCAGGGCTCCTACGAG.

In the case of this clone: The observed sequence ends 3 residues before the CDR3 terminus, with the missing tail filled in from the germline J gene. V gene TRBV4-1 combines with J gene TRBJ1-2, with 11 bases lining up with TRBD1. CDR3 length: 17 residues. J was trimmed by 0 bases and V by 4 bases; bases with no gene match: 7. The V gene's germline CDR1 is MGHRA and CDR2 YSYEKL. This CDR3 is CASSLGQGGKANYGYTF. The DNA read from the CDR3 is TGCGCCAGCAGCCTGGGACAGGGGGGAAAAGCTAACTATGGC.

The chain's CDR3 is CASSLDRGWDTEAFF. The part of the CDR3 DNA that was read is TGTGCCAGCAGCTTAGACAGGGGATGGGACACTGAA. V usage is TRBV7-9 and J usage is TRBJ1-1, with 7 bases identical to TRBD1. The sequenced fragment ends 3 residues before the CDR3 boundary, so the rest is inferred from the germline J gene. Germline CDR1 SEHNR, CDR2 FQNEAQ (reference sequence). Trimming removed 1 base from V and 3 bases from J; junction bases left unmatched: 5. The CDR3 spans 15 residues.

In the case of this clone: The CDR3 extends 3 residues past the end of the read, so its final part is completed from the germline J gene. The J gene is TRBJ2-5, the V gene TRBV19, with TRBD1 matching 7 bases. There are 12 residues in the CDR3. The V gene end was trimmed by 9 bases and the J gene end by 5 bases; junction bases not matched to a gene: 6. Germline V gives CDR1 LNHDA, CDR2 SQIVND (reference sequence). Partial CDR3 DNA: TGTGCCAGCTCCCCGGGACAGGAGACC. It yields the protein CASSPGQET. Given in full, the CDR3 is CASSPGQETQYF.